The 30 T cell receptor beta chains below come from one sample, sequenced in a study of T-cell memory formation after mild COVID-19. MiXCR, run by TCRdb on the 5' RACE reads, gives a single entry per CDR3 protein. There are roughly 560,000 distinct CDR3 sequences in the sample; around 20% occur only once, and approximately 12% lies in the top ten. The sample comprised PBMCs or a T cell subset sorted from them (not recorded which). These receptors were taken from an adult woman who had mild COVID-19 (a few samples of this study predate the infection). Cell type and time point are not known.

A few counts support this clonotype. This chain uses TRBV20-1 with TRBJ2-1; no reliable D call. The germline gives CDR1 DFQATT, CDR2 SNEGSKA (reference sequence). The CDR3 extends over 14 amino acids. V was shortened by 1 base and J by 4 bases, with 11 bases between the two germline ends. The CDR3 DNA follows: TGCAGTGCTAGAGCGGTGGCTCCTTACAATGAGCAGTTCTTC. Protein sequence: CSARAVAPYNEQFF.

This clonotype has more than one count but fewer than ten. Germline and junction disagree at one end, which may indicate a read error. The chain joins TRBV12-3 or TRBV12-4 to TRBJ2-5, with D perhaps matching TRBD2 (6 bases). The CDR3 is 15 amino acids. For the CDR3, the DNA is TGTGCCAGCAGTTTAGGTGGCGGGGCGCAAGGGACCCAGTACTTC. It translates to CASSLGGGAQGTQYF.

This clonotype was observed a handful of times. Written as DNA, the CDR3 is TGTGCCAGCAGGTTCCCCGGGACTACACCCTACGAGCAGTACTTC. Translation gives CASRFPGTTPYEQYF. The V call is TRBV5-5, the J call TRBJ2-7; 7 positions match TRBD2. Per the germline V gene, CDR1 is SGHKS and CDR2 is YYEKEE (reference sequence). With V trimmed by 5 bases and J by 2 bases, 10 bases remained unmatched. The CDR3 runs 15 residues. Together with reference TRBV5-5 and TRBJ2-7, the CDR3 gives the full variable domain: DAGVTQSPTHLIKTRGQQVTLRCSPISGHKSVSWYQQVLGQGPQFIFQYYEKEERGRGNFPDRFSARQFPNYSSELNVNALLLGDSALYLCASRFPGTTPYEQYFGPGTRLTVT.

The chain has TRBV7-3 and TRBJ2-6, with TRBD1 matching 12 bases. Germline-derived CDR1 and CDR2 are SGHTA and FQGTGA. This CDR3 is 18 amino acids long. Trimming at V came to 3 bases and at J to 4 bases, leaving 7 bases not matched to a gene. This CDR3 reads CASSLQGQGALGANVLTF. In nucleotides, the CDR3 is TGTGCCAGCAGCTTGCAGGGACAGGGGGCTTTGGGGGCCAACGTCCTGACTTTC.

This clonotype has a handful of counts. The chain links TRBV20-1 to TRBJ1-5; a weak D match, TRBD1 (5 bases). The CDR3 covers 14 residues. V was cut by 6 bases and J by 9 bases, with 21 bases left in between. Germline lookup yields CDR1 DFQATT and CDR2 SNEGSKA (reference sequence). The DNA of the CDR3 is TGCAGTGCGCAGGACCGGTCGGGACGCGGGCCCCAGCATTTT. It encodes CSAQDRSGRGPQHF.

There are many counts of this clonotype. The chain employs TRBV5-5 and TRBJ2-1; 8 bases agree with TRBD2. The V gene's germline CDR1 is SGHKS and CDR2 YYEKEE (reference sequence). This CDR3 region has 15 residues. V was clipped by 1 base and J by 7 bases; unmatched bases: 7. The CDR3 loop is CASSLLSGGSNEQFF. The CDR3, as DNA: TGTGCCAGCAGCTTGTTGTCGGGAGGGTCTAATGAGCAGTTCTTC.

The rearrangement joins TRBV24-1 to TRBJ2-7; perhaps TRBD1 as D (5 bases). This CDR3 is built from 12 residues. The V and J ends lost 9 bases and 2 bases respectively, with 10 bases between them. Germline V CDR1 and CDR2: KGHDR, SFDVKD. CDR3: CATRQSPYEQYF. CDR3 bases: TGTGCCACCCGACAGTCGCCCTACGAGCAGTACTTC.

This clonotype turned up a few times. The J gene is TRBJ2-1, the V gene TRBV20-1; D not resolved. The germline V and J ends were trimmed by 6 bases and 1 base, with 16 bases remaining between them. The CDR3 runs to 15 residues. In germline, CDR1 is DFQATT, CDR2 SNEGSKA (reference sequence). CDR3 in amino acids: CSAWESQTSYNEQFF. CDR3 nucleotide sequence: TGCAGTGCGTGGGAATCCCAAACTTCCTACAATGAGCAGTTCTTC.

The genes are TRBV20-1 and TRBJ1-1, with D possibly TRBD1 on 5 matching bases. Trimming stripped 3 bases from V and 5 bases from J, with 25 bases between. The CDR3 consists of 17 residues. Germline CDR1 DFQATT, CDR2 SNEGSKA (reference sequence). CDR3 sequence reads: CSASLVPGTEHSTEAFF. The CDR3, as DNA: TGCAGTGCTAGCCTCGTACCAGGGACGGAGCACAGTACTGAAGCTTTCTTT.

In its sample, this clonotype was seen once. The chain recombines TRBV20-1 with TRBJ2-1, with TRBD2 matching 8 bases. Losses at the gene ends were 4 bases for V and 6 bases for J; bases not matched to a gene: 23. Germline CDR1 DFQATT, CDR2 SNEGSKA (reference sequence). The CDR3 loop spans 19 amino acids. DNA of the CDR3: TGCAGTGCTAAAGGCGGGAATAGCGGGACTTGGAAACGGGGCAATGAGCAGTTCTTC. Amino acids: CSAKGGNSGTWKRGNEQFF.

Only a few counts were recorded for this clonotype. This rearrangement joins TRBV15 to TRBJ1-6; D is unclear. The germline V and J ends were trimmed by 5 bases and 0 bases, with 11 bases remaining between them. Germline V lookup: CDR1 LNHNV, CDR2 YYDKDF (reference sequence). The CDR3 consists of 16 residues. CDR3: CATSLGISSYNSPLHF. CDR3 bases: TGTGCCACCAGCCTGGGTATCAGCTCCTATAATTCACCCCTCCACTTT.

The CDR3 loop is CASSSQGGGVGTGELFF. DNA of the CDR3: TGTGCCAGCAGTTCCCAGGGTGGAGGGGTGGGCACCGGGGAGCTGTTTTTT. The chain has TRBV25-1 and TRBJ2-2, with D possibly matching TRBD2 (6 bases). Germline V CDR1 and CDR2: MGHDK, SYGVNS. The ends were cut back, 5 bases at V and 4 bases at J, with 20 bases in the middle. This CDR3 has 17 residues.

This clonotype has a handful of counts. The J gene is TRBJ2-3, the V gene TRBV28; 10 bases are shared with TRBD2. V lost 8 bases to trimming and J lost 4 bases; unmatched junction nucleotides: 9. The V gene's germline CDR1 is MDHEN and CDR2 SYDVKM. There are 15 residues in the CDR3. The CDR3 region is CASHASGGRSDTQYF. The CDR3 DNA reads TGTGCCAGCCACGCTAGCGGGGGTAGGTCAGATACGCAGTATTTT.

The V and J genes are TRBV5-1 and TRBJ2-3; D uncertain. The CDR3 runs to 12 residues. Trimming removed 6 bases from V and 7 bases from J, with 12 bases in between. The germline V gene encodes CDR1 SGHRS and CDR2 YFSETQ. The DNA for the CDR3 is TGCGCCAGCACTAATAGCATTCATACGCAGTATTTT. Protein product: CASTNSIHTQYF.

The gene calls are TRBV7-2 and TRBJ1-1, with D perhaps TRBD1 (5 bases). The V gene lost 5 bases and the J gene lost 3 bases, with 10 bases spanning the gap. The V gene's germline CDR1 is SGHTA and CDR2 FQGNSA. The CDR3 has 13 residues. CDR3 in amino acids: CASSRGQDTEAFF. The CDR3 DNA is TGTGCCAGCAGCCGGGGCCAGGACACTGAAGCTTTCTTT.

The CDR3 bases are TGTGCCAGCAGTCGGGGGTACCAAGAGACCCAGTACTTC. Protein sequence: CASSRGYQETQYF. This chain connects TRBV12-3 or TRBV12-4 to TRBJ2-5; tentative D call: TRBD2 (6 bases). The CDR3 consists of 13 residues. V gave up 5 bases and J gave up 0 bases, with 7 bases separating them.

The CDR3 is CASKLSGTARTDTQYF. The CDR3 coding sequence is TGTGCCAGCAAGCTCTCCGGGACAGCTCGAACAGATACGCAGTATTTT. This chain links TRBV7-9 with TRBJ2-3; the match to TRBD1 covers 7 bases. J was trimmed by 3 bases and V by 7 bases; bases with no gene match: 13. The CDR3 runs 16 residues. Germline V gene data show CDR1 as SEHNR and CDR2 as FQNEAQ (reference sequence).

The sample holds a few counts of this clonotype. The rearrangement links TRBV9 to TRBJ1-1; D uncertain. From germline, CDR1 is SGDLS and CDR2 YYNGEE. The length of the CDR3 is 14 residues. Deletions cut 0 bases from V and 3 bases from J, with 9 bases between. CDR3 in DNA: TGTGCCAGCAGCGTAGAACAACTAGACACTGAAGCTTTCTTT. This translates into CASSVEQLDTEAFF.

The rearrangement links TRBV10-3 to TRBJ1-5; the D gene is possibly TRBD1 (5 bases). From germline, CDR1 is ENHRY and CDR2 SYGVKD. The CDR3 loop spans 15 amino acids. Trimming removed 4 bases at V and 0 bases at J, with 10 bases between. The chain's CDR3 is CAISGTGYSNQPQHF. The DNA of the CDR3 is TGTGCCATCAGTGGAACAGGCTATAGCAATCAGCCCCAGCATTTT.

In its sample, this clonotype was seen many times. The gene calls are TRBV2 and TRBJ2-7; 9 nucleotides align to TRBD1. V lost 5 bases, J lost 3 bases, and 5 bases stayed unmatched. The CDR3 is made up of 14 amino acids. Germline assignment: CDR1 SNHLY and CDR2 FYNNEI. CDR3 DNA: TGTGCCAGCAGTCAGGACAGGGGCAGCTACGAGCAGTACTTC. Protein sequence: CASSQDRGSYEQYF.

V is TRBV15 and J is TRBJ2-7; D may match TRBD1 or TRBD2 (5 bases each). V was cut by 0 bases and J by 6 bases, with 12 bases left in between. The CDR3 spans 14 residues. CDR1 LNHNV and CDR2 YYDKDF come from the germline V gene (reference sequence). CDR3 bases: TGTGCCACCAGCAGAGATATGGGGGTAGGCGAGCAGTACTTC. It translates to CATSRDMGVGEQYF. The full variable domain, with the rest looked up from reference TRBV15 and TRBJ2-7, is DAMVIQNPRYQVTQFGKPVTLSCSQTLNHNVMYWYQQKSSQAPKLLFHYYDKDFNNEADTPDNFQSRRPNTSFCFLDIRSPGLGDTAMYLCATSRDMGVGEQYFGPGTRLTVT.

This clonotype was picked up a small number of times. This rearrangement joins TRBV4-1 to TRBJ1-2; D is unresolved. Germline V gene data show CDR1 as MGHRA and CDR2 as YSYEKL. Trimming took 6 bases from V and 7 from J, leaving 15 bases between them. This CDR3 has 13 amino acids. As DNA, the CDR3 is TGCGCCAGCAGGGCTACCGCCCGGCCTGGCTACACCTTC. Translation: CASRATARPGYTF.

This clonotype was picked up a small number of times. The CDR3 protein is CASSSLDYEQYF. The DNA for the CDR3 is TGTGCCAGCAGTTCCCTTGACTACGAGCAGTACTTC. This chain joins TRBV27 and TRBJ2-7; the D is unclear. Germline loops: CDR1 MNHEY, CDR2 SMNVEV (reference sequence). V lost 4 bases, J lost 3 bases, and 7 bases lay in between. The CDR3 runs 12 residues.

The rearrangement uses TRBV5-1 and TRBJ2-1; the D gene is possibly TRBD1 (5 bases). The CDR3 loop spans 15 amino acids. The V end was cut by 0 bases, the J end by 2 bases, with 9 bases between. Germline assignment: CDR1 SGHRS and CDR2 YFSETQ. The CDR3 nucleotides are TGCGCCAGCAGCTTGGTAGGGGATCCCTACAATGAGCAGTTCTTC. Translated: CASSLVGDPYNEQFF.

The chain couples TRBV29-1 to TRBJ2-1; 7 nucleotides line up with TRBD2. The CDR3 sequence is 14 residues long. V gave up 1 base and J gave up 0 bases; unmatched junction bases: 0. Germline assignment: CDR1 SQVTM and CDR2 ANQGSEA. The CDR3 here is CSVEGGGSYNEQFF. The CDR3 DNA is TGCAGCGTTGAAGGGGGGGGCTCCTACAATGAGCAGTTCTTC.

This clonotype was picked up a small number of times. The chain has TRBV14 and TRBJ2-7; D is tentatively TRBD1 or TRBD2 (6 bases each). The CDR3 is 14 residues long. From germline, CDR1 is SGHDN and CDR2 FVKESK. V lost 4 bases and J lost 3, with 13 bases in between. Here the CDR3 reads CASSPWEDSYEQYF. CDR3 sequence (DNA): TGTGCCAGCAGCCCATGGGAGGACAGCTACGAGCAGTACTTC.

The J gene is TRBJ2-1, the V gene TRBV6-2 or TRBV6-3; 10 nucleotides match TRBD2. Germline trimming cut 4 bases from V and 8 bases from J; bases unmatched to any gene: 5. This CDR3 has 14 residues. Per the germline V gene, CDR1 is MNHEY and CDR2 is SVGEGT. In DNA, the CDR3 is TGTGCCAGCAGTTTAGCGGGAGGCGGCGATGAGCAGTTCTTC. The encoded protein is CASSLAGGGDEQFF.

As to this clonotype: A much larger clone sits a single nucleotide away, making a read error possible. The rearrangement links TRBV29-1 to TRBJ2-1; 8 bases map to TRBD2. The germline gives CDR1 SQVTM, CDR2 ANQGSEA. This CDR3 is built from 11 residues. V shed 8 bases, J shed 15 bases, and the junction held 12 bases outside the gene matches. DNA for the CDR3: TGCAGCTTAGGACGAGCGGGAGCTATGTTCTTC. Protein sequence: CSLGRAGAMFF.

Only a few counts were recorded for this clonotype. The CDR3 DNA follows: TGTGCCAGCAGCCTCAACAGCGGGTGGAGCTCCTACGAGCAGTACTTC. It specifies CASSLNSGWSSYEQYF. This chain connects TRBV7-2 to TRBJ2-7, with D possibly TRBD2 on 6 matching bases. The CDR3 loop spans 16 amino acids. V was trimmed by 5 bases and J by 0 bases, leaving 17 bases between them. Germline loops: CDR1 SGHTA, CDR2 FQGNSA.

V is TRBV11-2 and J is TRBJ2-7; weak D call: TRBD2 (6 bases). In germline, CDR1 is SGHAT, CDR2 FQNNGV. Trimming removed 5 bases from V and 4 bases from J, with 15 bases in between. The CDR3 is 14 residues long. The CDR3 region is CASSHLLARYEQYF. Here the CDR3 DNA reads TGTGCCAGCAGCCACCTCCTAGCGAGGTACGAGCAGTACTTC.